The TCR beta chain described here comes from a study of OX40 agonist ivuxolimab in advanced cancers. Study-wide context: Hepatocellular carcinoma, melanoma, renal cell or head and neck cancer occurred in dose-escalation patients.

Germline V gene sequence: CDR1 SGHVS, CDR2 FQNEAQ. V dropped 4 bases and J dropped 1; count of bases not matched to a gene: 6. This CDR3 has 16 amino acids. Generated by immunoSEQ multiplex PCR, the TCRdb table keeps only in-frame clones and is missing some. The data hold tens of thousands of clones, with around 78% observed a single time. This sequence joins TRBV7-8 and TRBJ1-5; 8 bases are a match to TRBD1. The source was CD4+ or CD8+ T cells sorted from blood, collected in a trial of the OX40 agonist ivuxolimab. The source is an adult with an advanced solid tumor such as melanoma, head and neck, liver or kidney cancer. The CDR3 sequence: CASSSAGGLSNQPQHF. The DNA for the CDR3 is TGTGCCAGCAGCTCCGCAGGGGGCTTGAGCAATCAGCCCCAGCATTTT.